These 30 T cell receptor beta chains were all obtained from the same sample, sequenced in a study of blood T cell repertoires in COVID-19. Measured with immunoSEQ multiplex PCR; TCRdb has only the in-frame clones, and not every one. The table includes over 150,000 clones, 85% to 90% detected once. Material for sequencing was peripheral blood. Every receptor here comes from a man aged 45-60 years with active or convalescent COVID-19.

The chain has TRBV6-5 and TRBJ2-5; D may be TRBD2 (5 bases). From germline, CDR1 is MNHEY and CDR2 SVGAGI. Trimming removed 4 bases from V and 4 bases from J, with 13 bases in between. The CDR3 runs to 14 residues. CDR3 DNA: TGTGCCAGCAGTTCCCTCCTGGGGAGAGAGACCCAGTACTTC. Translated, it gives CASSSLLGRETQYF.

Only a few counts were recorded for this clone. The chain uses TRBV2 and TRBJ2-7; 7 bases match TRBD1. The CDR3 consists of 14 residues. CDR1 is SNHLY, CDR2 FYNNEI, per germline. V was pared by 6 bases and J by 6 bases, with 11 bases of the junction left unmatched. CDR3 bases: TGTGCCAGCAGAGATTTGACAGGGCAAGGCGAGCAGTACTTC. This translates into CASRDLTGQGEQYF.

The chain carries TRBV6-5 and TRBJ1-2; 7 nucleotides align to TRBD1. With V trimmed by 8 bases and J by 1 base, 7 bases remained unmatched. The CDR3 sequence is 14 residues long. Germline lookup yields CDR1 MNHEY and CDR2 SVGAGI. DNA for the CDR3: TGTGCCAGCGGGTTATACAGGGGTAACTATGGCTACACCTTC. Translated, it gives CASGLYRGNYGYTF.

The rearrangement links TRBV6-5 to TRBJ1-1, with D perhaps TRBD1 (5 bases). Trimming pared 6 bases from V and 1 base from J, leaving 12 bases between. Germline V gene data show CDR1 as MNHEY and CDR2 as SVGAGI. The CDR3 extends over 14 amino acids. The CDR3 region is CASRAGGENTEAFF. The CDR3 coding sequence is TGTGCCAGCAGGGCCGGAGGGGAGAACACTGAAGCTTTCTTT.

The chain has TRBV5-1 and TRBJ2-3; D unresolved. The length of the CDR3 is 13 residues. V lost 5 bases, J lost 1 base, and 8 bases lay in between. Germline V gene data show CDR1 as SGHRS and CDR2 as YFSETQ. CDR3 nucleotide sequence: TGCGCCAGCAGTCCTGTAGGCACAGATACGCAGTATTTT. Translating it yields CASSPVGTDTQYF.

The chain has TRBV3-1 (or the pseudogene TRBV3-2) and TRBJ1-2; maybe TRBD1 (5 bases). Germline-derived CDR1 and CDR2 are LGHDT and YNNKEL (reference sequence). The CDR3 is 14 amino acids. V was cut by 4 bases and J by 7 bases, with 16 bases left in between. The CDR3 nucleotides read TGTGCCAGCAGCCCGGGGGGAGGGGAAGGTGGCTACACCTTC. This translates into CASSPGGGEGGYTF.

This clone has just a few counts. V gene TRBV5-1 combines with J gene TRBJ2-3, with D tentatively TRBD2 (5 bases). The germline V gene has CDR1 SGHRS and CDR2 YFSETQ. CDR3 length: 14 residues. Trimming cost V 0 bases and J 6 bases, with 11 bases left between them. The CDR3 nucleotides are TGCGCCAGCAGCTTGGCGGGGTCCACGGATACGCAGTATTTT. Residues: CASSLAGSTDTQYF.

This clone came up once. The gene calls are TRBV6-2 or TRBV6-3 and TRBJ1-2; TRBD1 might be the D (5 bases). CDR3 length equals 13 residues. Germline V gives CDR1 MNHEY, CDR2 SVGEGT. With 2 bases removed from V and 4 bases from J, the gap between germline ends came to 8 bases. The CDR3 sequence: CASSYSRAYGYTF. DNA of the CDR3: TGTGCCAGCAGTTACAGCAGGGCCTATGGCTACACCTTC.

The CDR3 DNA reads as TGTGCCAGCTCAGGCTCTGGAAACACCATATATTTT. Protein product: CASSGSGNTIYF. The chain employs TRBV2 and TRBJ1-3, with D unresolved. CDR3 length: 12 residues. Germline CDR1 SNHLY, CDR2 FYNNEI. V was trimmed by 8 bases and J by 0 bases, leaving 5 bases between them.

This chain connects TRBV7-9 to TRBJ2-2; maybe TRBD1 (6 bases). The V and J ends lost 3 bases and 6 bases respectively, with 11 bases between them. The CDR3 contains 14 residues. From germline, CDR1 is SEHNR and CDR2 FQNEAQ (reference sequence). The CDR3 is CASSFQGPAGELFF. The DNA for the CDR3 is TGTGCCAGCAGCTTTCAGGGGCCGGCCGGGGAGCTGTTTTTT.

V and J are TRBV4-3 and TRBJ2-7, with D maybe TRBD1 (6 bases). Germline values: CDR1 LGHNA, CDR2 YSLEER. V was shortened by 5 bases and J by 1 base, with 9 bases between the two germline ends. The CDR3 runs 13 residues. CDR3 residues: CASSSDRSYEQYF. The CDR3 DNA is TGCGCCAGCAGCTCGGACAGATCCTACGAGCAGTACTTC.

V gene TRBV2 combines with J gene TRBJ2-3, with TRBD1 matching over 7 bases. The germline gives CDR1 SNHLY, CDR2 FYNNEI. The CDR3 extends over 17 amino acids. V lost 4 bases, J lost 8 bases, and 18 bases stayed unmatched. CDR3 bases: TGTGCCAGCAGTGGGATGAGGGGGCAGGGCGCACAAGGTACGCAGTATTTT. It specifies CASSGMRGQGAQGTQYF. The full variable domain, with the rest looked up from reference TRBV2 and TRBJ2-3, is EPEVTQTPSHQVTQMGQEVILRCVPISNHLYFYWYRQILGQKVEFLVSFYNNEISEKSEIFDDQFSVERPDGSNFTLKIRSTKLEDSAMYFCASSGMRGQGAQGTQYFGPGTRLTVL.

The chain is built from TRBV7-9 and TRBJ2-3; 7 bases line up with TRBD2. V shed 3 bases and J 0 bases; nucleotides not matched to a gene: 6. The CDR3 extends over 16 amino acids. The V gene's germline CDR1 is SEHNR and CDR2 FQNEAQ (reference sequence). CDR3 nucleotide sequence: TGTGCCAGCAGCTTCAGACGGGGGGTTAGCACAGATACGCAGTATTTT. This gives the protein CASSFRRGVSTDTQYF.

The V call is TRBV7-2, the J call TRBJ2-1, with 16 nucleotides matching TRBD2. Per the germline V gene, CDR1 is SGHTA and CDR2 is FQGNSA. V lost 0 bases and J lost 4; bases outside the gene matches: 12. The CDR3 consists of 21 residues. The CDR3 region is CASSLAPLGLAGGPGYNEQFF. DNA of the CDR3: TGTGCCAGCAGCTTAGCCCCCCTGGGACTAGCGGGAGGGCCGGGGTACAATGAGCAGTTCTTC.

The V gene is TRBV15, the J gene TRBJ1-6; no clear D. CDR3 length equals 16 residues. Germline V gene sequence: CDR1 LNHNV, CDR2 YYDKDF (reference sequence). The ends were cut back, 0 bases at V and 0 bases at J, with 6 bases in the middle. DNA of the CDR3: TGTGCCACCAGCAGAGATGGGAGCTCCTATAATTCACCCCTCCACTTT. It is translated as CATSRDGSSYNSPLHF.

The chain links TRBV20-1 to TRBJ1-1; D unclear. This CDR3 comprises 11 residues. Looked up from germline, CDR1 is DFQATT and CDR2 is SNEGSKA (reference sequence). Trimming took 6 bases from V and 0 from J, leaving 5 bases between them. CDR3 loop: CSANMNTEAFF. CDR3 nucleotides: TGCAGTGCGAACATGAACACTGAAGCTTTCTTT.

The chain links TRBV18 to TRBJ1-5, with a weak D call TRBD1 (6 bases). The germline V gene encodes CDR1 KGHSH and CDR2 LQKENI. The length of the CDR3 is 17 residues. Deletions cut 0 bases from V and 5 bases from J, with 17 bases between. CDR3 amino acids: CASSPPRRAGVYQPQHF. The CDR3, as DNA: TGTGCCAGCTCACCACCGAGGCGCGCAGGGGTGTATCAGCCCCAGCATTTT. Using reference TRBV18 and TRBJ1-5 for the parts outside the CDR3, the full variable domain is NAGVMQNPRHLVRRRGQEARLRCSPMKGHSHVYWYRQLPEEGLKFMVYLQKENIIDESGMPKERFSAEFPKEGPSILRIQQVVRGDSAAYFCASSPPRRAGVYQPQHFGDGTRLSIL.

The chain recombines TRBV7-6 with TRBJ1-5, with D tentatively TRBD1 (5 bases). The CDR3 extends over 14 amino acids. From germline, CDR1 is SGHVS and CDR2 FNYEAQ. Trimming stripped 5 bases from V and 3 bases from J, with 11 bases between. The DNA of the CDR3 is TGTGCCAGCAGCCTCGGGACTGTCAATCAGCCCCAGCATTTT. Protein sequence: CASSLGTVNQPQHF.

The chain uses TRBV6-5 and TRBJ2-1; TRBD2 agrees at 14 bases. CDR3 length equals 15 residues. V lost 7 bases to trimming and J lost 7 bases; unmatched junction nucleotides: 6. The germline gives CDR1 MNHEY, CDR2 SVGAGI. CDR3 nucleotides: TGTGCCAGCAACCGACTAGCGGGAGGGGTAAATGAGCAGTTCTTC. Residues: CASNRLAGGVNEQFF.

The V gene is TRBV4-1, the J gene TRBJ2-1; 10 bases align to TRBD2. J was trimmed by 6 bases and V by 0 bases; bases with no gene match: 5. This CDR3 region has 16 residues. Per germline, CDR1 MGHRA and CDR2 YSYEKL. The DNA for the CDR3 is TGCGCCAGCAGCCAAGATAGGACTAGCGGATTCAATGAGCAGTTCTTC. Its translation is CASSQDRTSGFNEQFF.

The J gene is TRBJ2-2, the V gene TRBV5-4, with 8 bases matching TRBD1. CDR1 is SGHNT and CDR2 is YYREEE in the germline V gene (reference sequence). The CDR3 length is 16 residues. V shed 2 bases, J shed 2 bases, and the junction held 5 bases outside the gene matches. The CDR3 sequence is CASSFGRGLNTGELFF. CDR3 nucleotides: TGTGCCAGCAGCTTCGGCAGGGGGCTAAACACCGGGGAGCTGTTTTTT.

This clone was picked up a small number of times. This chain links TRBV6-5 with TRBJ2-5; D gene uncertain. Germline CDR1 MNHEY, CDR2 SVGAGI. This CDR3 comprises 13 residues. Trimming pared 10 bases from V and 2 bases from J, leaving 14 bases between. The CDR3 reads CAIEPDCQETQYF. The CDR3 DNA follows: TGTGCCATCGAACCCGACTGTCAAGAGACCCAGTACTTC.

The chain joins TRBV7-8 to TRBJ2-7; 12 positions agree with TRBD2. This CDR3 has 14 amino acids. Per germline, CDR1 SGHVS and CDR2 FQNEAQ. V was clipped by 3 bases and J by 6 bases; unmatched bases: 3. Here the CDR3 DNA reads TGTGCCAGCAGCTTGACTAGCGGGGGTGGCGAGCAGTACTTC. This encodes CASSLTSGGGEQYF.

The chain joins TRBV5-8 to TRBJ2-3; 8 bases are a match to TRBD2. V lost 1 base, J lost 5 bases, and 3 bases stayed unmatched. This CDR3 spans 14 amino acids. From germline, CDR1 is SGHTS and CDR2 YDEGEE. The CDR3 DNA reads as TGTGCCAGCAGCTTGTCGGGGGGGCTAGATACGCAGTATTTT. Its protein product is CASSLSGGLDTQYF. Together with reference TRBV5-8 and TRBJ2-3, the CDR3 gives the full variable domain: EAGVTQSPTHLIKTRGQQATLRCSPISGHTSVYWYQQALGLGLQFLLWYDEGEERNRGNFPPRFSGRQFPNYSSELNVNALELEDSALYLCASSLSGGLDTQYFGPGTRLTVL.

This sequence joins TRBV6-4 and TRBJ1-2, with D unresolved. V lost 5 bases to trimming and J lost 4 bases, with 14 bases between them. Germline V gene data show CDR1 as MRHNA and CDR2 as SNTAGT. The CDR3 length is 14 residues. The CDR3 spells CASSKEYSGYGYTF. CDR3 DNA: TGTGCCAGCAGTAAGGAGTATAGCGGCTATGGCTACACCTTC.

The V and J genes are TRBV6-5 and TRBJ1-5; D gene unclear. CDR1 and CDR2 (germline): MNHEY, SVGAGI. CDR3 length equals 14 residues. V was cut by 2 bases and J by 3 bases, with 8 bases left in between. The CDR3 sequence: CASSYNGVNQPQHF. The CDR3 region has the DNA TGTGCCAGCAGTTACAACGGGGTCAATCAGCCCCAGCATTTT.

The genes are TRBV6-1 and TRBJ1-6; the D gene is possibly TRBD1 (6 bases). Per germline, CDR1 MNHNS and CDR2 SASEGT. CDR3 length equals 15 residues. Trimming cost V 0 bases and J 7 bases, with 10 bases left between them. The CDR3 spells CASSEAPGANSPLHF. The CDR3 bases are TGTGCCAGCAGTGAAGCCCCAGGGGCGAATTCACCCCTCCACTTT.

The chain is built from TRBV5-1 and TRBJ2-2; 7 nucleotides match TRBD2. Germline values: CDR1 SGHRS, CDR2 YFSETQ. Losses at the gene ends were 2 bases for V and 6 bases for J; bases not matched to a gene: 10. CDR3 length equals 16 residues. The CDR3 DNA follows: TGCGCCAGCAGCTTCCGCGGGAGTGGGGCATCCGGGGAGCTGTTTTTT. This codes for CASSFRGSGASGELFF.

J is TRBJ1-5 and V is TRBV7-2; tentatively, D is TRBD1 (6 bases). The V gene's germline CDR1 is SGHTA and CDR2 FQGNSA. V gave up 5 bases and J gave up 8 bases, with 16 bases separating them. The CDR3 runs to 14 residues. CDR3 coding DNA: TGTGCCAGCAGCAATTCGGGGGGCAGGGAGCCCCAGCATTTT. This encodes CASSNSGGREPQHF.

This clone was observed a few times. The rearrangement links TRBV28 to TRBJ1-2; D not certain. Germline CDR1 reads MDHEN; CDR2 reads SYDVKM. Between the trimmed V and J ends, which lost 2 bases and 4 bases, there was a span of 14 bases. This CDR3 has 15 residues. The CDR3 loop reads CASSLQAPGGYGYTF. The CDR3 DNA follows: TGTGCCAGCAGTTTACAGGCCCCCGGAGGCTATGGCTACACCTTC.